This T cell receptor beta chain originates from a study of molecular identifiers for immune sequencing clone quantification. Study as a whole: Four of five splits of RNA from roughly 20,000 or 100,000 naive CD8 cells were sequenced in replicates. Study results and limitations: One cell's worth of spiked Jurkat TCR RNA was reportedly detectable among roughly 1 million naive cells. Whereas naive cells kept under 1% of molecules in clones above 20 RNA copies, such clones held over 97% in effectors.

The CDR3 contains 16 residues. Germline V gene sequence: CDR1 SNHLY, CDR2 FYNNEI. Deletions cut 2 bases from V and 0 bases from J, with 13 bases between. CD8+CD4-CCR7+CD45RA+ sorting gave the naive CD8 T cells. Comment on this clonotype: Its target is not known.

TCRdb reprocessed the PCR reads via MiXCR and lists one record per CDR3 protein. This sample has hundreds of thousands of distinct CDR3 sequences, with roughly a quarter found just once. Specimen: naive CD8+ T cells from blood, with Jurkat cell RNA spiked in. Subset of the sample: FACS-sorted CD8+CD4-CCR7+CD45RA+ naive T cells. The chain links TRBV2 to TRBJ1-1; TRBD1 is a possible D gene (5 bases). This TCR derives from a human donor in good health. Some libraries in this study had Jurkat cell RNA spiked in. The CDR3 DNA reads TGTGCCAGCAGTGAATCCCTTGGACACTTGAACACTGAAGCTTTCTTT. It yields the protein CASSESLGHLNTEAFF.